These 3 T cell receptor beta chains were sequenced from one sample in a study of T cell responses to AZD1222 COVID-19 vaccine. Sequenced by immunoSEQ multiplex PCR; TCRdb stores in-frame clones only, minus some. The table shows 170,000 or so clones, with approximately 90% occurring only once. The sample in question was peripheral blood, obtained on day 0 of AZD1222 vaccination. Source of these receptors: an adult in good health.

The V gene is TRBV24-1, the J gene TRBJ2-3; 7 bases are a match to TRBD2. The V gene end was trimmed by 4 bases and the J gene end by 4 bases; junction bases not matched to a gene: 13. Germline CDR1 is KGHDR and CDR2 is SFDVKD. This CDR3 contains 17 residues. CDR3 region: CATSDGYTGGSADTQYF. The CDR3 nucleotides are TGTGCCACCAGTGACGGATATACTGGCGGGAGTGCAGATACGCAGTATTTT.

The chain uses TRBV6-6 and TRBJ1-2, with 7 bases fitting TRBD1. The trim removed 7 bases at V and 6 bases at J, leaving 11 bases unmatched. The CDR3 is made up of 14 amino acids. Germline V CDR1 and CDR2: MNHNY, SVGAGI (reference sequence). CDR3 region: CASTRGQALHGYTF. CDR3 nucleotides: TGTGCCAGCACCAGAGGACAGGCCTTACATGGCTACACCTTC.

This chain connects TRBV28 to TRBJ2-7, with D possibly matching TRBD1 (5 bases). V lost 2 bases and J lost 1, with 12 bases in between. Germline lookup yields CDR1 MDHEN and CDR2 SYDVKM. This CDR3 contains 15 residues. DNA of the CDR3: TGTGCCAGCAGTTTACGTTCAGGGCGGTCCTACGAGCAGTACTTC. Translated, it gives CASSLRSGRSYEQYF.